The present T cell receptor beta chain was sequenced within a study of radiation and T cells in renal cell carcinoma. Noted time point: baseline pretreatment blood. Treatment of the sample: 15 Gy SBRT to primary tumor, nephrectomy 4 weeks later. Clear cell pathology was present in this patient's renal cell carcinoma. Sequencing used immunoSEQ multiplex PCR; TCRdb keeps in-frame clones, though not all of them. The repertoire has some 95,000 clones, 80% to 90% of them found once; the top ten carry almost 8%. This receptor was identified in a man aged 50-59 years with renal cell carcinoma. The sequenced sample was blood, obtained from a patient whose treatment included radiotherapy and nephrectomy.

The chain's CDR3 is CASSLDYGSGYTF. Here the CDR3 DNA reads TGTGCCAGCAGCTTAGATTACGGATCTGGCTACACCTTC. The chain recombines TRBV7-9 with TRBJ1-2, with D unclear. The CDR3 runs 13 residues. Germline V gene sequence: CDR1 SEHNR, CDR2 FQNEAQ (reference sequence). Trimming shortened V by 1 base and J by 7 bases, and 10 bases separated the two germline ends.